Following are 24 T cell receptor beta chains from one sample sequenced in a study of cytomegalovirus exposure and HLA in healthy donors. The PCR had 60 Vbeta and 13 Jbeta primers. Data came from immunoSEQ multiplex PCR; TCRdb stores just in-frame clones and leaves some out. The sample table includes 150,000 to 200,000 clones. The specimen was PBMCs. These receptors were taken from a man aged 25-45 years in good health and CMV-seronegative.

V is TRBV5-4 and J is TRBJ2-3; 7 nucleotides align to TRBD1. Germline V gene sequence: CDR1 SGHNT, CDR2 YYREEE (reference sequence). Trimming removed 3 bases from V and 2 bases from J; junction bases left unmatched: 9. The CDR3 has 16 amino acids. CDR3 in amino acids: CASSSDRTGYTDTQYF. In DNA, the CDR3 is TGTGCCAGCAGCTCGGATCGGACAGGATACACAGATACGCAGTATTTT. Filled out from reference TRBV5-4 and TRBJ2-3, the complete variable domain reads ETGVTQSPTHLIKTRGQQVTLRCSSQSGHNTVSWYQQALGQGPQFIFQYYREEENGRGNFPPRFSGLQFPNYSSELNVNALELDDSALYLCASSSDRTGYTDTQYFGPGTRLTVL.

This rearrangement joins TRBV19 to TRBJ1-5, with a tentative D call TRBD1 (6 bases). With 8 bases removed from V and 3 bases from J, the gap between germline ends came to 20 bases. CDR3 length: 16 amino acids. Germline values: CDR1 LNHDA, CDR2 SQIVND (reference sequence). CDR3 amino acids: CASCPRRTAVNQPQHF. The CDR3 nucleotides read TGTGCCAGTTGTCCACGAAGGACAGCTGTCAATCAGCCCCAGCATTTT.

The V gene is TRBV5-1, the J gene TRBJ2-7, with 14 bases matching TRBD2. Germline V gene data show CDR1 as SGHRS and CDR2 as YFSETQ. The length of the CDR3 is 15 residues. Germline trimming cut 3 bases from V and 4 bases from J; bases unmatched to any gene: 3. CDR3 DNA: TGCGCCAGCAGCTGGGGACTAGCGGGAGTTTACGAGCAGTACTTC. The encoded protein is CASSWGLAGVYEQYF. The whole variable domain, remainder taken from reference TRBV5-1 and TRBJ2-7, is KAGVTQTPRYLIKTRGQQVTLSCSPISGHRSVSWYQQTPGQGLQFLFEYFSETQRNKGNFPGRFSGRQFSNSRSEMNVSTLELGDSALYLCASSWGLAGVYEQYFGPGTRLTVT.

V gene TRBV2 combines with J gene TRBJ2-7; 7 nucleotides align to TRBD1. Germline CDR1 and CDR2: SNHLY and FYNNEI. The length of the CDR3 is 15 residues. The J segment lost 6 bases and the V segment lost 5 bases, leaving 13 bases of the junction unmatched. The CDR3 protein is CASSKNQGTASEQYF. In nucleotides, the CDR3 is TGTGCCAGCAGTAAAAACCAAGGGACAGCGAGCGAGCAGTACTTC. The full variable domain, with the rest looked up from reference TRBV2 and TRBJ2-7, is EPEVTQTPSHQVTQMGQEVILRCVPISNHLYFYWYRQILGQKVEFLVSFYNNEISEKSEIFDDQFSVERPDGSNFTLKIRSTKLEDSAMYFCASSKNQGTASEQYFGPGTRLTVT.

The chain joins TRBV7-6 to TRBJ1-6, with D perhaps TRBD1 (6 bases). Trimming shortened V by 1 base and J by 6 bases, and 10 bases separated the two germline ends. Germline CDR1 is SGHVS and CDR2 is FNYEAQ. This CDR3 spans 15 amino acids. The CDR3 nucleotides read TGTGCCAGCAGCTTAGGCAACAGGGCTAATTCACCCCTCCACTTT. This encodes CASSLGNRANSPLHF. Based on the CDR3 plus reference TRBV7-6 and TRBJ1-6, the full variable domain is GAGVSQSPRYKVTKRGQDVALRCDPISGHVSLYWYRQALGQGPEFLTYFNYEAQQDKSGLPNDRFSAERPEGSISTLTIQRTEQRDSAMYRCASSLGNRANSPLHFGNGTRLTVT.

The rearrangement joins TRBV4-1 to TRBJ2-3, with TRBD2 matching over 12 bases. The length of the CDR3 is 14 residues. Germline V gene sequence: CDR1 MGHRA, CDR2 YSYEKL. Trimming took 5 bases from V and 6 from J; bases not matched to a gene: 3. The CDR3 DNA is TGCGCCAGCAGCGAACTAGCGGGAGGCGATACGCAGTATTTT. Amino acid sequence: CASSELAGGDTQYF.

The J gene is TRBJ1-2, the V gene TRBV5-1; 10 positions agree with TRBD1. The V and J ends lost 4 bases and 7 bases, in that order; junction bases with no gene match: 16. Germline CDR1 SGHRS, CDR2 YFSETQ. This CDR3 is 17 amino acids long. The CDR3 nucleotides are TGCGCCAGCAGCGGCTTGGGACAGGGGAAGGAGTTCTCTGGCTACACCTTC. This encodes CASSGLGQGKEFSGYTF.

The CDR3 is CASSEVQGWSVNTEAFF. The CDR3 region has the DNA TGTGCCAGCAGTGAGGTGCAGGGGTGGAGCGTGAACACTGAAGCTTTCTTT. The rearrangement joins TRBV6-1 to TRBJ1-1; possible D gene TRBD1, 6 bases. Between the trimmed V and J ends, which lost 3 bases and 0 bases, there was a span of 17 bases. The germline gives CDR1 MNHNS, CDR2 SASEGT. This CDR3 has 17 residues.

The chain joins TRBV5-4 to TRBJ1-1, with a weak D call TRBD1 (5 bases). There are 13 residues in the CDR3. Germline V lookup: CDR1 SGHNT, CDR2 YYREEE (reference sequence). Trimming took 4 bases from V and 7 from J, leaving 14 bases between them. The CDR3 reads CASSINTGSEAFF. As DNA, the CDR3 is TGTGCCAGCAGCATAAATACAGGTAGTGAAGCTTTCTTT. Using reference TRBV5-4 and TRBJ1-1 for the parts outside the CDR3, the full variable domain is ETGVTQSPTHLIKTRGQQVTLRCSSQSGHNTVSWYQQALGQGPQFIFQYYREEENGRGNFPPRFSGLQFPNYSSELNVNALELDDSALYLCASSINTGSEAFFGQGTRLTVV.

In regard to this clone: This CDR3 is also generated by other DNA sequences in the sample. V gene TRBV18 combines with J gene TRBJ1-1; D is ambiguous. Germline CDR1 and CDR2: KGHSH and LQKENI. With 6 bases removed from V and 1 base from J, the gap between germline ends came to 12 bases. The CDR3 runs 14 residues. The CDR3 sequence: CASSPRSGNTEAFF. Written as DNA, the CDR3 is TGTGCCAGCTCGCCGAGATCAGGGAACACTGAAGCTTTCTTT.

The rearrangement joins TRBV25-1 to TRBJ2-7; the D is unclear. The V and J ends lost 2 bases and 9 bases respectively, with 8 bases between them. The CDR3 runs to 11 residues. Germline lookup yields CDR1 MGHDK and CDR2 SYGVNS. CDR3 residues: CASSEGRGQYF. In nucleotides, the CDR3 is TGTGCCAGCAGTGAAGGGCGTGGGCAGTACTTC.

The chain recombines TRBV9 with TRBJ2-7, with TRBD2 matching 8 bases. The CDR3 consists of 14 residues. V shed 3 bases and J 2 bases; nucleotides not matched to a gene: 4. Germline CDR1 is SGDLS and CDR2 is YYNGEE. The chain's CDR3 is CASSAREAAYEQYF. The CDR3 DNA is TGTGCCAGCAGCGCGCGGGAGGCCGCCTACGAGCAGTACTTC.

The genes are TRBV6-6 and TRBJ1-4; the D is unclear. From germline, CDR1 is MNHNY and CDR2 SVGAGI (reference sequence). The CDR3 length is 14 residues. V was trimmed by 5 bases and J by 6 bases, leaving 13 bases between them. The CDR3 sequence is CASSTRVGDEKLFF. The CDR3 DNA reads TGTGCCAGCAGTACGAGGGTTGGGGATGAAAAACTGTTTTTT.

This rearrangement joins TRBV15 to TRBJ1-1, with D maybe TRBD1 (5 bases). Germline assignment: CDR1 LNHNV and CDR2 YYDKDF (reference sequence). The CDR3 has 15 amino acids. V lost 4 bases and J lost 3, with 15 bases in between. This chain's CDR3 is CATSNPGRVDTEAFF. CDR3 nucleotide sequence: TGTGCCACCAGCAACCCCGGCAGGGTGGACACTGAAGCTTTCTTT. The entire variable domain, with the rest obtained from reference TRBV15 and TRBJ1-1, is as follows: DAMVIQNPRYQVTQFGKPVTLSCSQTLNHNVMYWYQQKSSQAPKLLFHYYDKDFNNEADTPDNFQSRRPNTSFCFLDIRSPGLGDTAMYLCATSNPGRVDTEAFFGQGTRLTVV.

The J gene is TRBJ2-5, the V gene TRBV5-4, with TRBD1 matching over 8 bases. The CDR3 covers 15 residues. The V segment lost 4 bases and the J segment 4 bases; nucleotides outside the gene matches: 9. CDR1 and CDR2 (germline): SGHNT, YYREEE (reference sequence). In DNA, the CDR3 is TGTGCCAGCAGCAGGGGCGACAGGGGCGGAGAGACCCAGTACTTC. It yields the protein CASSRGDRGGETQYF.

The genes are TRBV19 and TRBJ1-5, with D unresolved. The CDR3 is 15 residues long. Trimming took 5 bases from V and 9 from J, leaving 20 bases between them. Germline V gene sequence: CDR1 LNHDA, CDR2 SQIVND (reference sequence). CDR3 region: CASSPRRRDLRPQHF. The CDR3 DNA reads as TGTGCCAGTAGTCCCAGGAGGAGGGATCTTCGGCCCCAGCATTTT.

CDR3 loop: CASSRRDRGFNEKLFF. The CDR3 DNA reads as TGTGCCAGCAGTCGCCGGGACAGGGGTTTTAATGAAAAACTGTTTTTT. J is TRBJ1-4 and V is TRBV27; 10 positions agree with TRBD1. V shed 5 bases, J shed 4 bases, and the junction held 7 bases outside the gene matches. This CDR3 has 16 amino acids. Germline loops: CDR1 MNHEY, CDR2 SMNVEV (reference sequence). Full variable domain (remainder filled in from reference TRBV27 and TRBJ1-4): EAQVTQNPRYLITVTGKKLTVTCSQNMNHEYMSWYRQDPGLGLRQIYYSMNVEVTDKGDVPEGYKVSRKEKRNFPLILESPSPNQTSLYFCASSRRDRGFNEKLFFGSGTQLSVL.

The gene calls are TRBV5-6 and TRBJ2-7; 9 nucleotides line up with TRBD1. The CDR3 totals 16 residues. CDR1 SGHDT and CDR2 YYEEEE come from the germline V gene. Trimming at V came to 5 bases and at J to 8 bases, leaving 17 bases not matched to a gene. The CDR3: CASRLSGTGPLSQQYF. CDR3 DNA sequence: TGTGCCAGCAGACTATCCGGGACAGGGCCCTTGTCACAGCAGTACTTC.

V is TRBV7-9 and J is TRBJ1-1, with D unclear. Per germline, CDR1 SEHNR and CDR2 FQNEAQ (reference sequence). V was cut by 5 bases and J by 2 bases, with 6 bases left in between. There are 12 residues in the CDR3. The CDR3 DNA reads as TGTGCCAGCAGCCAAACAAACACTGAAGCTTTCTTT. Protein product: CASSQTNTEAFF.

The genes are TRBV29-1 and TRBJ2-1; D is undetermined. CDR3 length: 15 amino acids. V lost 0 bases and J 7 bases, leaving 16 bases between the germline ends. Germline V lookup: CDR1 SQVTM, CDR2 ANQGSEA. In nucleotides, the CDR3 is TGCAGCGTTGAAGAACCCTCTAGTAGGTCAAATGAGCAGTTCTTC. The encoded protein is CSVEEPSSRSNEQFF.

V gene TRBV4-1 combines with J gene TRBJ2-1; 7 bases are a match to TRBD2. The V segment lost 4 bases and the J segment 4 bases; nucleotides outside the gene matches: 10. The CDR3 loop spans 16 amino acids. CDR1 and CDR2 from the germline V gene are MGHRA and YSYEKL. CDR3 in DNA: TGCGCCAGCAGCCGGTTCCTAGCGGTTGCGTACAATGAGCAGTTCTTC. Its translation is CASSRFLAVAYNEQFF.

This chain links TRBV18 with TRBJ1-3, with D maybe TRBD1 (5 bases). The CDR3 has 16 residues. V dropped 5 bases and J dropped 0 bases, with 14 bases sitting between them. The germline V gene encodes CDR1 KGHSH and CDR2 LQKENI. CDR3 DNA sequence: TGTGCCAGCTCATCCGGACAACCCGGCTCTGGAAACACCATATATTTT. Residues: CASSSGQPGSGNTIYF.

This chain connects TRBV27 to TRBJ2-1; D is possibly TRBD1 (6 bases). The CDR3 runs 16 residues. Germline-derived CDR1 and CDR2 are MNHEY and SMNVEV (reference sequence). The germline V and J ends were trimmed by 8 bases and 2 bases, with 19 bases remaining between them. DNA for the CDR3: TGTGCCAGCGGAAAATACAGGGACCGAACCTACAATGAGCAGTTCTTC. Protein sequence: CASGKYRDRTYNEQFF.

This chain connects TRBV7-9 to TRBJ1-1; D remains unclear. The V end lost 6 bases, the J end lost 6 bases, and 11 bases lay between the germline ends. This CDR3 spans 12 amino acids. Germline CDR1 reads SEHNR; CDR2 reads FQNEAQ (reference sequence). The CDR3 loop reads CASREEGPEAFF. For the CDR3, the DNA is TGTGCCAGCAGGGAGGAGGGTCCTGAAGCTTTCTTT.